The next 30 T cell receptor beta chains were all read from a single sample in a study of T cells in women clearing cervical HPV infection. Sequencing was performed with immunoSEQ multiplex PCR; in TCRdb, only in-frame clones are kept and a portion is missing. The sample holds 20,000 to 25,000 clones. Sequenced material: blood buffy coat. The receptors were gathered from a woman between 18 and 70 years old with a cervical HPV16 infection that either progressed to CIN3+ or cleared (not recorded which).

A note on this clone: Read sequence stops 3 residues before the CDR3 end, and the germline J gene provides the missing end. This chain joins TRBV20-1 and TRBJ2-2, with TRBD1 identical over 9 bases. The CDR3 consists of 15 residues. Germline V gene lookup returns CDR1 DFQATT and CDR2 SNEGSKA (reference sequence). The CDR3 loop is CSARPGTGIDEKLFF. The DNA read from the CDR3 is TGCAGTGCTAGGCCCGGGACAGGGATTGATGAAAAG.

Concerning this clone itself: The read ends 3 residues early relative to the CDR3; the germline J gene fills the gap. This rearrangement joins TRBV20-1 to TRBJ2-5; 8 positions match TRBD2. Trimming removed 5 bases from V and 2 bases from J; junction bases left unmatched: 10. This CDR3 contains 15 residues. Germline CDR1 DFQATT, CDR2 SNEGSKA (reference sequence). Partial CDR3 DNA: TGCAGTGCTGCTGGGGGCGGCGGGGGGCAAGAGACC. Translation: CSAAGGGGGQET. The whole CDR3 sequence is CSAAGGGGGQETQYF.

In the case of this clone: The read falls 3 residues short of the CDR3 end, and the missing part is taken from the germline J gene. The chain employs TRBV10-1 and TRBJ2-2, with 7 bases matching TRBD2. The CDR3 sequence is 13 residues long. Germline values: CDR1 WNHNN, CDR2 SYGVQD (reference sequence). Losses at the gene ends were 2 bases for V and 6 bases for J; bases not matched to a gene: 0. The sequenced part of the CDR3 DNA is TGCGCCAGCAGTGAGGGGGGGGCCGGGGAG. Translation: CASSEGGAGE. The entire CDR3 reads CASSEGGAGELFF.

This CDR3 reads CASSQRVQSMDTQYF. CDR3 DNA, as far as it was read: TGTGCCAGCAGCCAAAGGGTTCAGTCCATGGATACG. This sequence joins TRBV7-2 and TRBJ2-3; D ambiguous. The read terminates 3 residues ahead of where the CDR3 ends, so the germline J gene completes it. Germline CDR1 and CDR2: SGHTA and FQGNSA. Trimming stripped 5 bases from V and 6 bases from J, with 18 bases between. The CDR3 totals 15 residues.

The CDR3: CSARGGGALSSGANVLTF. The CDR3 DNA, read in part, is TGCAGTGCTAGAGGCGGGGGGGCTTTGAGCTCTGGGGCCAACGTC. The V and J genes are TRBV20-1 and TRBJ2-6; TRBD2 matches 9 bases. The CDR3 end lies 3 residues beyond the end of the read and is filled in from the germline J gene. After removal of 1 base from V and 0 bases from J, the junction contained 7 bases not matched to a gene. The CDR3 consists of 18 residues. Germline V gene sequence: CDR1 DFQATT, CDR2 SNEGSKA (reference sequence).

Note on this clone: The read halts 3 residues ahead of the CDR3 end, with the missing end drawn from the germline J gene. The V gene is TRBV7-9, the J gene TRBJ1-2, with D tentatively TRBD1 (5 bases). This CDR3 has 15 amino acids. The germline CDR1 and CDR2 sequences are SEHNR and FQNEAQ (reference sequence). The CDR3 DNA, read in part, is TGTGCCAGCAGCTCCGACGGGACTAGCCCCTACGAC. It specifies CASSSDGTSPYD. The full-length CDR3 reads as CASSSDGTSPYDYTF.

The CDR3 sequence is CSARSTRGVPQETQYF. The sequenced part of the CDR3 DNA is TGCAGTGCTAGGTCCACGCGGGGGGTGCCCCAAGAGACG. The chain joins TRBV20-1 to TRBJ2-3; 8 bases are a match to TRBD2. With the read ending 3 residues before the CDR3 end, the germline J gene is used to fill in that end. The germline CDR1 and CDR2 sequences are DFQATT and SNEGSKA (reference sequence). The CDR3 is made up of 16 amino acids.

Concerning this clone: The CDR3 end is not reached by the read, which stops 3 residues before it; the germline J gene fills it in. This chain connects TRBV12-3 or TRBV12-4 to TRBJ2-3; 7 bases align to TRBD2. V lost 6 bases and J lost 5; bases outside the gene matches: 5. The CDR3 loop spans 13 amino acids. Here the CDR3 reads CASRRLAGDTQYF. Incomplete CDR3 DNA: TGTGCCAGCAGGCGTTTAGCGGGAGATACG.

As for this clone: The CDR3 end is not reached by the read, which stops 3 residues before it; the germline J gene fills it in. This rearrangement joins TRBV6-9 to TRBJ1-5, with D maybe TRBD1 (5 bases). CDR1 is MNHGY, CDR2 SVAAGI, per germline. Trimming cost V 10 bases and J 2 bases, with 9 bases left between them. There are 12 residues in the CDR3. This chain's CDR3 is CATGGCNQPQHF. The sequenced part of the CDR3 DNA is TGTGCCACGGGGGGATGCAATCAGCCC.

For this clone: The CDR3 goes on 3 residues after the read ends, and that part is filled in from the germline J gene. The chain is built from TRBV6-1 and TRBJ1-1; D may be TRBD1 (6 bases). Germline CDR1 and CDR2: MNHNS and SASEGT. The CDR3 runs 13 residues. The part of the CDR3 DNA that was read is TGTGCCAGCAGTGTTAGGGCCACAGGGTTG. Its protein is CASSVRATGL. The whole CDR3 is CASSVRATGLAFF.

A remark on this clone: The CDR3 end is not reached by the read, which stops 3 residues before it; the germline J gene fills it in. The gene calls are TRBV5-4 and TRBJ2-2; 7 nucleotides agree with TRBD1. Germline V gene data show CDR1 as SGHNT and CDR2 as YYREEE (reference sequence). V gave up 1 base and J gave up 5 bases; unmatched junction bases: 5. The CDR3 loop spans 15 amino acids. The CDR3 here is CASSLPRDRTGELFF. The part of the CDR3 DNA that was read is TGTGCCAGCAGCTTGCCCCGGGACAGAACCGGGGAG.

With regard to this clone: The sequenced fragment ends 3 residues before the CDR3 boundary, so the rest is inferred from the germline J gene. This sequence joins TRBV2 and TRBJ2-2, with 7 nucleotides matching TRBD2. Germline CDR1 reads SNHLY; CDR2 reads FYNNEI. There are 14 residues in the CDR3. The CDR3 spells CASRGGFDSEKLFF. The sequenced part of the CDR3 DNA is TGTGCCAGCAGGGGGGGGTTTGATAGTGAAAAG. The full variable domain, completed using reference TRBV2 and TRBJ2-2, is EPEVTQTPSHQVTQMGQEVILRCVPISNHLYFYWYRQILGQKVEFLVSFYNNEISEKSEIFDDQFSVERPDGSNFTLKIRSTKLEDSAMYFCASRGGFDSEKLFFGEGSRLTVL.

On this clone itself: The read is 3 residues too short to cover the CDR3 end, so that end is filled in from the germline J gene. The V call is TRBV29-1, the J call TRBJ1-1; D unresolved. The length of the CDR3 is 10 residues. Germline CDR1 is SQVTM and CDR2 is ANQGSEA. V was pared by 8 bases and J by 6 bases, with 10 bases between. The CDR3 loop is CSPGLPEAFF. The sequenced part of the CDR3 DNA is TGCAGCCCAGGATTACCTGAA.

A note on this clone: Read sequence stops 3 residues before the CDR3 end, and the germline J gene provides the missing end. This rearrangement joins TRBV27 to TRBJ1-2; 9 nucleotides align to TRBD1. CDR1 and CDR2 from the germline V gene are MNHEY and SMNVEV (reference sequence). After removal of 6 bases from V and 3 bases from J, the junction contained 8 bases not matched to a gene. The CDR3 consists of 15 residues. CDR3 DNA (partial): TGTGCCAGCAGCATAAACAGGGGGCGCGACTATGGC. It encodes CASSINRGRDYG. The whole CDR3 protein is CASSINRGRDYGYTF.

As for this clone: With the read ending 3 residues before the CDR3 end, the germline J gene is used to fill in that end. The chain employs TRBV5-4 and TRBJ1-4, with 9 bases matching TRBD1. V shed 6 bases and J 8 bases; nucleotides not matched to a gene: 8. The germline V gene encodes CDR1 SGHNT and CDR2 YYREEE (reference sequence). This CDR3 comprises 14 residues. The sequenced part of the CDR3 DNA is TGTGCCAGCAAAATCGACAGGGGGTCAGAAAAA. It specifies CASKIDRGSEK. The entire CDR3 protein is CASKIDRGSEKLFF. Full variable domain (rest looked up from reference TRBV5-4 and TRBJ1-4): ETGVTQSPTHLIKTRGQQVTLRCSSQSGHNTVSWYQQALGQGPQFIFQYYREEENGRGNFPPRFSGLQFPNYSSELNVNALELDDSALYLCASKIDRGSEKLFFGSGTQLSVL.

Note on this clone: The read stops 3 residues short of the end of the CDR3; the missing end is completed from the germline J gene. J is TRBJ1-4 and V is TRBV20-1, with D maybe TRBD1 (5 bases). V shed 0 bases and J shed 7 bases, with 18 bases lying between them. CDR3 size: 16 residues. Germline CDR1 and CDR2: DFQATT and SNEGSKA (reference sequence). The sequenced CDR3 bases are TGCAGTGCTAGAGATCCCTCCGGGGGTAGAGGTGAAAAA. Encoded protein: CSARDPSGGRGEK. The whole CDR3 region reads CSARDPSGGRGEKLFF.

Concerning this clone: From the germline J gene comes the end of the CDR3, since the read stops 3 residues before it. The chain carries TRBV5-1 and TRBJ1-2, with D unresolved. The CDR3 extends over 12 amino acids. Germline values: CDR1 SGHRS, CDR2 YFSETQ. The CDR3 DNA, read in part, is TGCGCCAGCAGCCTAACTAAGAATGAC. Its translation: CASSLTKND. The CDR3 reads in full as CASSLTKNDYTF.

As to this clone: The DNA ends 3 residues before the CDR3 does, and the rest of the CDR3 is filled in from the germline J gene. This rearrangement joins TRBV18 to TRBJ2-7, with 10 nucleotides matching TRBD1. Trimming cost V 1 base and J 0 bases; bases outside gene matches: 3. The CDR3 totals 16 residues. Germline-derived CDR1 and CDR2 are KGHSH and LQKENI. CDR3 residues: CASSPLGQGSSYEQYF. The covered CDR3 bases are TGTGCCAGCTCACCACTGGGACAGGGGAGCTCCTACGAG.

In the case of this clone: The read halts 3 residues ahead of the CDR3 end, with the missing end drawn from the germline J gene. The chain carries TRBV5-1 and TRBJ2-3; 15 bases are a match to TRBD2. CDR1 SGHRS and CDR2 YFSETQ come from the germline V gene. J gave up 2 bases and V 4 bases, and 2 bases lay outside the gene matches. The CDR3 covers 16 residues. Incomplete CDR3 DNA: TGCGCCAGCAGCGGACTAGCGGGGGGGAACACAGATACG. It yields the protein CASSGLAGGNTDT. The CDR3 reads in full as CASSGLAGGNTDTQYF. Full variable domain (missing parts from reference TRBV5-1 and TRBJ2-3): KAGVTQTPRYLIKTRGQQVTLSCSPISGHRSVSWYQQTPGQGLQFLFEYFSETQRNKGNFPGRFSGRQFSNSRSEMNVSTLELGDSALYLCASSGLAGGNTDTQYFGPGTRLTVL.

In the case of this clone: The read terminates 3 residues ahead of where the CDR3 ends, so the germline J gene completes it. V is TRBV2 and J is TRBJ1-2; 10 nucleotides align to TRBD1. V trimming: 3 bases; J trimming: 7 bases; junction bases outside the gene matches: 2. In germline, CDR1 is SNHLY, CDR2 FYNNEI. The CDR3 length is 13 residues. The CDR3 sequence: CASSDGQGVGYTF. The DNA read from the CDR3 is TGTGCCAGCAGTGACGGACAGGGGGTTGGC.

Points on this clone: The CDR3 is cut off 3 residues early in the read; its end comes from the germline J gene. V is TRBV18 and J is TRBJ1-2; TRBD1 aligns across 7 bases. The germline V gene has CDR1 KGHSH and CDR2 LQKENI. This CDR3 comprises 14 residues. The part of the CDR3 DNA that was read is TGTGCCAGCTCACCGACAGGGATGACAGATACC. Amino acid sequence: CASSPTGMTDT. In full, the CDR3 reads CASSPTGMTDTYTF.

Note on this clone: The read terminates 3 residues ahead of where the CDR3 ends, so the germline J gene completes it. The J gene is TRBJ1-2, the V gene TRBV2; possible D gene TRBD1, 5 bases. Germline values: CDR1 SNHLY, CDR2 FYNNEI. This CDR3 spans 14 amino acids. CDR3 DNA, as far as it was read: TGTGCCAGCAACGGGGGGGTTACCTACAATGAC. It translates to CASNGGVTYND. The whole CDR3 reads CASNGGVTYNDYTF. The full variable domain, in which reference TRBV2 and TRBJ1-2 provide the parts outside the CDR3, is EPEVTQTPSHQVTQMGQEVILRCVPISNHLYFYWYRQILGQKVEFLVSFYNNEISEKSEIFDDQFSVERPDGSNFTLKIRSTKLEDSAMYFCASNGGVTYNDYTFGSGTRLTVV.

On this clone: The read halts 3 residues ahead of the CDR3 end, with the missing end drawn from the germline J gene. The chain combines TRBV5-4 with TRBJ1-1, with D hard to call. Germline CDR1 is SGHNT and CDR2 is YYREEE (reference sequence). Trimming stripped 3 bases from V and 3 bases from J, with 9 bases between. This CDR3 contains 13 residues. The CDR3 loop reads CASSSKGYTEAFF. CDR3 bases read: TGTGCCAGCAGCTCCAAGGGCTACACTGAA.

Details on this clone: Mismatch with germline at one junction end may stem from a read error. The read stops 3 residues short of the end of the CDR3; the missing end is completed from the germline J gene. This sequence joins TRBV4-2 and TRBJ1-6, with TRBD1 identical over 7 bases. Germline assignment: CDR1 LGHNA and CDR2 YNFKEQ. The CDR3 sequence is 15 residues long. CDR3 region: CASSQVQGQNSPLHF. The sequenced part of the CDR3 DNA is TGCGCCAGCAGCCAAGTACAGGGGCAAAATTCACCC.

A note on this clone: Read coverage stops 3 residues before the CDR3 terminus; the germline J gene supplies the remainder. This sequence joins TRBV5-1 and TRBJ2-1; 10 bases are shared with TRBD2. The CDR3 consists of 19 residues. Looked up from germline, CDR1 is SGHRS and CDR2 is YFSETQ. Trimming took 0 bases from V and 0 from J; bases not matched to a gene: 9. The CDR3: CASSLDPSGGGSSYNEQFF. The sequenced part of the CDR3 DNA is TGCGCCAGCAGCTTGGATCCTAGCGGGGGCGGAAGCTCCTACAATGAG.

Details on this clone: The DNA ends 3 residues before the CDR3 does, and the rest of the CDR3 is filled in from the germline J gene. The chain recombines TRBV10-3 with TRBJ2-1; 7 bases match TRBD2. Losses at the gene ends were 6 bases for V and 4 bases for J; bases not matched to a gene: 6. The CDR3 is 14 residues long. Looked up from germline, CDR1 is ENHRY and CDR2 is SYGVKD. CDR3 DNA, as far as it was read: TGTGCCATCAGGGTTGGGCGGGAGTACAATGAG. Protein product: CAIRVGREYNE. The complete CDR3 sequence is CAIRVGREYNEQFF.

To note about this clone: The CDR3 is cut off 3 residues early in the read; its end comes from the germline J gene. The rearrangement uses TRBV2 and TRBJ1-3; 9 nucleotides align to TRBD1. The CDR3 totals 13 residues. In germline, CDR1 is SNHLY, CDR2 FYNNEI. V lost 8 bases to trimming and J lost 6 bases; unmatched junction nucleotides: 5. The CDR3 loop is CASLQGAENTIYF. CDR3 DNA (partial): TGTGCCAGCCTACAGGGGGCTGAAAACACC.

Comment on this clone: Read data end 3 residues before the CDR3 end; the end is taken from the germline J gene. The genes are TRBV7-3 and TRBJ2-4; D is perhaps TRBD2 (6 bases). The length of the CDR3 is 14 residues. Germline CDR1 is SGHTA and CDR2 is FQGTGA. The DNA read from the CDR3 is TGTGCCAGCAGCTTAGGCGCGGGGAACTATGGT. Translated, it gives CASSLGAGNYG. The whole CDR3 is CASSLGAGNYGQYF.

Incomplete CDR3 DNA: TGTGCCAGCAGCCCCCCCTCAGATACG. Amino acid sequence: CASSPPSDT. The whole CDR3 sequence is CASSPPSDTQYF. This sequence joins TRBV7-2 and TRBJ2-3; no clear D. The read ends 3 residues early relative to the CDR3; the germline J gene fills the gap. The CDR3 totals 12 residues. Germline V gives CDR1 SGHTA, CDR2 FQGNSA. V was cut by 5 bases and J by 4 bases, with 7 bases left in between.

This chain's CDR3 is CAWSNTPNSPLHF. CDR3 bases read: TGTGCCTGGAGTAATACTCCTAATTCACCC. This chain uses TRBV30 with TRBJ1-6; D unclear. The read ends 3 residues shy of where the CDR3 ends; the end is completed using the germline J gene. The CDR3 has 13 amino acids. Trimming stripped 2 bases from V and 6 bases from J, with 8 bases between. CDR1 and CDR2 (germline): GTSNPN, SVGIG (reference sequence).